The clone carrying this T cell receptor (beta chain) was detected ten times or more. CDR1 and CDR2 (germline): LNHNV, YYDKDF (reference sequence). The CDR3 extends over 15 amino acids. Trimming at V came to 6 bases and at J to 0 bases, leaving 5 bases not matched to a gene. TCR beta CDR3 regions were amplified from RNA. TCR CDR3 regions were first amplified by RT-PCR with HTBI primers. TCRdb reprocessed the multiplex PCR reads via MiXCR and lists one record per CDR3 protein. Among 350,000 or so distinct CDR3 sequences listed, roughly 17% were seen once. The data are from a study of T cells in Graves' hyperthyroidism and ophthalmopathy.

The chain couples TRBV15 to TRBJ1-1, with 9 bases lining up with TRBD1. This sequence originates from a young woman with Graves' hyperthyroidism that later progressed to Graves' ophthalmopathy. Sequenced sample: blood. CDR3 amino acids: CATRYGQGMNTEAFF. The CDR3 DNA sequence: TGTGCCACCAGGTACGGACAGGGGATGAACACTGAAGCTTTCTTT.